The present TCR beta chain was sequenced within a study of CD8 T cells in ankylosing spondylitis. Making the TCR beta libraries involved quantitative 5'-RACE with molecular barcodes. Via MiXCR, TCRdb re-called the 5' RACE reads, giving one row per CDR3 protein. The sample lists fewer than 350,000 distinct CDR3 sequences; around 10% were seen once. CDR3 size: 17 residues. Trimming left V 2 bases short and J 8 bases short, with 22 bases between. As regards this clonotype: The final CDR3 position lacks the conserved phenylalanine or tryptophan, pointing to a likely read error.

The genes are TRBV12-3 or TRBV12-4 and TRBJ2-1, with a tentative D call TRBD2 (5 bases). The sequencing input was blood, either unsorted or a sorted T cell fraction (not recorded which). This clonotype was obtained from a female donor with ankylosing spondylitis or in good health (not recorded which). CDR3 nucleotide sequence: TGTGCCAGCAGTTTACCAAGCGGTCCCTCCCCATACTATGAGCAGTTCCTC. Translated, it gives CASSLPSGPSPYYEQFL.